This TCR beta chain emerged from a study of shared clonotypes between healthy human individuals. Study-level findings and limits: Larger estimated richness was generally recorded for naive subsets relative to memory subsets. Sharing across several donors was seen in 4.5% to 6.5% of naive CD4 clonotypes. Deeper or shallower sequencing was expected to change how clonotypes are shared among donors.

Points on this clone: Its matching antigen is unknown.

Each of the donors was a healthy adult who was HIV-negative and had not had a recent acute infection or vaccination. The V gene lost 5 bases and the J gene lost 6 bases, with 19 bases spanning the gap. Per the germline V gene, CDR1 is MNHNY and CDR2 is SVGAGI (reference sequence). CDR3 length: 15 amino acids. Method: immunoSEQ multiplex PCR; TCRdb's copy keeps in-frame clones and lacks some. The sample records approximately 530,000 clones, approximately 95% being singletons. This TCR derives from a woman in her twenties or thirties in good health. This rearrangement joins TRBV6-6 to TRBJ1-2, with a possible D match to TRBD1 (6 bases). Sequenced input: naive CD4+ T cells sorted from blood. Subset here: CD45RA+ positively selected. The CDR3 reads CASSTRERGFDGYTF. CDR3 nucleotide sequence: TGTGCCAGCAGTACCCGAGAGAGGGGGTTCGATGGCTACACCTTC.